This T cell receptor beta chain was documented in a study of OX40 agonist ivuxolimab in advanced cancers. Germline V gives CDR1 SNHLY, CDR2 FYNNEI. Between the trimmed V and J ends, which lost 6 bases and 6 bases, there was a span of 15 bases. This CDR3 comprises 14 residues. Prior autoimmune disease or systemic immunosuppression barred patients. Clones were read by immunoSEQ multiplex PCR, and TCRdb kept only the in-frame ones, dropping some. The table shows 50,000 or so clones, with approximately 90% occurring only once. This sequence was found in an adult with an advanced solid tumor such as melanoma, head and neck, liver or kidney cancer. Source: CD4+ or CD8+ T cells sorted from blood, taken in a trial of the OX40 agonist ivuxolimab. This rearrangement joins TRBV2 to TRBJ2-1, with D perhaps matching TRBD2 (5 bases). CDR3 bases: TGTGCCAGCAGCGCCGAGCGGTTGGGCAATGAGCAGTTCTTC. Its translation is CASSAERLGNEQFF.